This TCR beta chain was found in a study of T-cell reconstitution after alpha-beta-depleted transplantation in children. There are a few counts of this clonotype. Its antigen is unknown. The authors prepared the TCRbeta library with unique molecular identifiers. TCRdb used MiXCR to reprocess the PCR reads, holding one entry per CDR3 protein. The sample has about 580,000 distinct CDR3 sequences, approximately 22% seen once. This CDR3 has 12 residues. CDR1 is WSHSY and CDR2 is SAAADI in the germline V gene. Trimming cost V 6 bases and J 11 bases, with 17 bases left between them. Overall study findings and caveats: Newly produced T cells mostly provided counts and TCRbeta diversity after one year, as hyperexpanded clones declined. Reportedly, only several hundred clones from non-depleted graft cells drove alpha-beta T-cell counts at about two months. Surviving recipient T cells and thymic progenitors accounted for the high day-60 TCRbeta diversity observed in some patients.

The TCR sequence derives from a boy in the first two years of life who had a stem cell transplant for acute myeloid leukemia, so the T cells may come from the graft donor. V gene TRBV10-2 combines with J gene TRBJ2-7; D is possibly TRBD1 (6 bases). Specimen: PBMCs, mostly from graft donor cells, collected 360 days after TCRalphabeta/CD19-depleted stem cell transplant. The CDR3 bases are TGCGCCAGCAGATCGGACAGCCTACGGGAGTACGTC. This codes for CASRSDSLREYV.